The rows below give T cell receptor beta chains drawn from one sample of a study of response to subunit inactivated influenza vaccine. Via MiXCR, TCRdb re-called the RT-PCR reads, giving one row per CDR3 protein. The sample has around 470,000 distinct CDR3 sequences, approximately 7.7% seen once. The sequenced sample was PBMCs from blood, obtained around 25 months after vaccination. These TCRs come from a man aged 50-75 years who received an inactivated influenza vaccine. Each CDR3 is given with its conserved first and last residue. A D gene is named only where the DNA matches it firmly. Clone size is stated in some rows and not others, as once, few, many or a class when expanded.

>TRBV20-1|few|.|TRBJ2-2
CSARVSQYGELFF
TGCAGTGCTAGGGTGTCGCAGTACGGGGAGCTGTTTTTT
>TRBV18|many|.|TRBJ2-2
CASSPEYTGELFF
TGTGCCAGCTCACCAGAGTACACCGGGGAGCTGTTTTTT
>TRBV5-1|.|.|TRBJ2-7
CASSLVSGAIRHEQYF
TGCGCCAGCAGCTTGGTGTCGGGGGCTATACGCCACGAGCAGTACTTC
>TRBV28|many|TRBD1|TRBJ2-7
CASSPRGQGYEQYF
TGTGCCAGCAGTCCGCGGGGACAGGGGTACGAGCAGTACTTC
>TRBV7-2|many|.|TRBJ1-1
CASSPYRNTEAFF
TGTGCCAGCAGCCCTTATAGGAACACTGAAGCTTTCTTT
>TRBV10-2|few|TRBD2|TRBJ2-1
CASRHGTRVSNEQFF
TGCGCCAGCAGACACGGGACTAGGGTATCGAATGAGCAGTTCTTC
>TRBV10-3|many|.|TRBJ1-1
CAISEEGLEAFF
TGTGCCATCAGTGAGGAGGGATTGGAGGCTTTCTTT
>TRBV28|few|.|TRBJ2-3
CASSLRTPGTDTQYF
TGTGCCAGCAGTTTAAGGACACCTGGCACAGATACGCAGTATTTT
>TRBV15|few|.|TRBJ1-5
CATSRDILVWNQPQHF
TGTGCCACCAGCAGAGATATTTTGGTTTGGAATCAGCCCCAGCATTTT
>TRBV12-3/TRBV12-4|many|.|TRBJ2-1
CASSFYEQFF
TGTGCCAGCAGTTTTTATGAGCAGTTCTTC
>TRBV5-1|.|.|TRBJ2-2
CASSSSGGAGTGELFF
TGCGCCAGCAGCTCGTCGGGGGGCGCGGGCACCGGGGAGCTGTTTTTT
>TRBV12-3/TRBV12-4|many|.|TRBJ2-5
CASSPGTYKETQYF
TGTGCCAGCAGTCCCGGGACTTACAAGGAGACCCAGTACTTC
>TRBV29-1|.|TRBD1|TRBJ2-7
CSVGGTGVYEQYF
TGCAGCGTTGGGGGGACAGGGGTCTACGAGCAGTACTTC
>TRBV12-3/TRBV12-4|.|.|TRBJ1-1
CASMLTPNTEAFF
TGTGCCAGCATGCTGACCCCGAACACTGAAGCTTTCTTT
>TRBV6-5|.|TRBD2|TRBJ2-3
CASSSAAGGPADTQYF
TGTGCCAGCAGTTCCGCCGCGGGGGGGCCCGCAGATACGCAGTATTTT
>TRBV20-1|few|TRBD1|TRBJ1-2
CSAKNKGQGAAGYTF
TGCAGTGCAAAAAATAAAGGACAGGGGGCTGCTGGCTACACCTTC
>TRBV5-1|few|TRBD1|TRBJ2-1
CASSSGQNPYNEQFF
TGCGCCAGCAGCTCGGGACAGAACCCCTACAATGAGCAGTTCTTC
>TRBV19|few|.|TRBJ2-6
CASSISARAASPGANVLTF
TGTGCCAGTAGTATATCAGCAAGGGCAGCCTCTCCTGGGGCCAACGTCCTGACTTTC
>TRBV3-1|.|TRBD2|TRBJ2-7
CASSQDSSGVNEQYF
TGTGCCAGCAGCCAAGATTCTAGCGGCGTCAACGAGCAGTACTTC
>TRBV9|few|.|TRBJ1-3
CASSVAPGPGNTIYF
TGTGCCAGCAGCGTAGCCCCAGGCCCTGGAAACACCATATATTTT
>TRBV10-3|many|.|TRBJ2-5
CAISESGEETQYF
TGTGCCATCAGTGAGTCGGGGGAGGAGACCCAGTACTTC
>TRBV6-2/TRBV6-3|.|.|TRBJ2-7
CASRPPARPYEQYF
TGTGCCAGCAGGCCCCCCGCGCGACCCTACGAGCAGTACTTC
>TRBV20-1|.|.|TRBJ2-7
CSASDRKTTYEQYF
TGCAGTGCTAGCGACAGGAAAACTACCTACGAGCAGTACTTC
>TRBV14|few|.|TRBJ1-4
CASSPTGFEKLFF
TGTGCCAGCAGCCCGACCGGTTTTGAAAAACTGTTTTTT
>TRBV12-3/TRBV12-4|few|.|TRBJ2-4
CASSPGGLTKNIQYF
TGTGCCAGCAGTCCCGGGGGCCTTACCAAAAACATTCAGTACTTC
>TRBV20-1|many|.|TRBJ1-5
CSAEGGTEYSNQPQHF
TGCAGTGCTGAGGGAGGGACCGAATATAGCAATCAGCCCCAGCATTTT
>TRBV20-1|.|.|TRBJ2-7
CSASKTATYEQYF
TGCAGTGCTAGTAAGACGGCGACCTACGAGCAGTACTTC
>TRBV10-3|many|TRBD1|TRBJ1-6
CAISEPRTGGDSPLHF
TGTGCCATCAGTGAGCCCCGGACAGGGGGCGATTCACCCCTCCACTTT
>TRBV28|.|TRBD1|TRBJ2-7
CASDGRQGPSYEQYF
TGTGCCAGCGACGGTAGACAGGGGCCCTCCTACGAGCAGTACTTC
>TRBV20-1|.|TRBD2|TRBJ2-5
CSASVAGGGRETQYF
TGCAGTGCTTCGGTCGCGGGGGGCGGTCGGGAGACCCAGTACTTC
>TRBV9|many|.|TRBJ2-3
CASSVAGEEPDTQYF
TGTGCCAGCAGCGTAGCGGGGGAGGAACCCGATACGCAGTATTTT
>TRBV6-5|.|TRBD2|TRBJ2-2
CASSYPAGAGELFF
TGTGCCAGCAGTTACCCGGCGGGGGCCGGGGAGCTGTTTTTT
>TRBV27|.|TRBD1|TRBJ2-1
CASSTRQGRNEQFF
TGTGCCAGCAGTACCCGACAGGGGAGGAATGAGCAGTTCTTC
>TRBV4-3|.|TRBD1|TRBJ1-4
CASSQVPGQGNEKLFF
TGCGCCAGCAGCCAAGTACCGGGACAGGGGAATGAAAAACTGTTTTTT
>TRBV7-2|many|.|TRBJ1-2
CASSSNGYYGYTF
TGTGCCAGCAGCTCGAACGGATACTATGGCTACACCTTC
>TRBV29-1|.|TRBD2|TRBJ2-3
CSVDLDGRGYTQYF
TGCAGCGTTGATTTAGACGGGAGGGGTTATACGCAGTATTTT
>TRBV12-3/TRBV12-4|.|.|TRBJ2-7
CASSLLEGGEQYF
TGTGCCAGCAGTTTGTTGGAGGGCGGCGAGCAGTACTTC
>TRBV4-1|few|.|TRBJ1-3
CASSQYGSIGNTIYF
TGCGCCAGCAGCCAATATGGGTCTATTGGAAACACCATATATTTT
>TRBV29-1|few|.|TRBJ2-3
CSVVGGGSDTQYF
TGCAGCGTTGTAGGCGGGGGCTCAGATACGCAGTATTTT
>TRBV24-1|few|.|TRBJ2-3
CATSAEGDGTDTQYF
TGTGCCACCAGTGCTGAGGGAGACGGCACAGATACGCAGTATTTT
>TRBV9|many|.|TRBJ2-3
CASSVGLTSTDTQYF
TGTGCCAGCAGCGTTGGGCTGACTAGCACAGATACGCAGTATTTT
>TRBV5-1|many|TRBD1|TRBJ2-5
CASSTGQGNQETQYF
TGCGCCAGCAGCACGGGACAGGGAAACCAAGAGACCCAGTACTTC
>TRBV7-8|many|.|TRBJ2-7
CASSLTVQPYEQYF
TGTGCCAGCAGCTTAACGGTACAACCCTACGAGCAGTACTTC
>TRBV5-4|many|.|TRBJ2-1
CASSVAGGGYNEQFF
TGTGCCAGCAGCGTAGCAGGGGGGGGATACAATGAGCAGTTCTTC
>TRBV7-8|many|TRBD2|TRBJ2-1
CASSLGAGTSVYNEQFF
TGTGCCAGCAGCTTAGGGGCCGGGACTAGCGTGTACAATGAGCAGTTCTTC
>TRBV12-3/TRBV12-4|many|.|TRBJ1-5
CASSPGLYQPQHF
TGTGCCAGCAGCCCGGGGCTATATCAGCCCCAGCATTTT
>TRBV4-3|.|.|TRBJ1-2
CASSHGWGYTF
TGCGCCAGCAGCCACGGCTGGGGCTACACCTTC
>TRBV28|.|TRBD2|TRBJ2-1
CASSSPRSGRARDEQFF
TGTGCCAGCAGTTCCCCCAGGAGCGGGAGGGCTAGGGATGAGCAGTTCTTC
>TRBV7-9|few|TRBD2|TRBJ2-1
CASSSLSGRGVNNEQFF
TGTGCCAGCAGCTCACTTAGCGGGAGAGGGGTGAACAATGAGCAGTTCTTC
>TRBV20-1|few|.|TRBJ2-5
CSARDISSVQETQYF
TGCAGTGCTAGAGATATTTCTAGCGTCCAAGAGACCCAGTACTTC
>TRBV5-6|few|TRBD1|TRBJ2-5
CASSQRDSQETQYF
TGTGCCAGCAGTCAGAGGGACAGCCAAGAGACCCAGTACTTC